Below are 30 T cell receptor beta chains sequenced from a single sample in a study of blood T cell repertoires in COVID-19. Assay: immunoSEQ multiplex PCR; the TCRdb copy retains only in-frame clones and omits some. The data contain roughly 110,000 clones, about four fifths of them seen just once; the ten biggest clones take up about 10%. The specimen sequenced was peripheral blood. These receptors all stem from a human donor in a cohort sampled during active COVID-19.

The chain links TRBV28 to TRBJ1-2; maybe TRBD1 (6 bases). Per the germline V gene, CDR1 is MDHEN and CDR2 is SYDVKM. The CDR3 spans 13 residues. Trimming left V 5 bases short and J 0 bases short, with 7 bases between. CDR3 nucleotide sequence: TGTGCCAGCAGTACAGGGACTAACTATGGCTACACCTTC. It yields the protein CASSTGTNYGYTF.

The chain is built from TRBV7-3 and TRBJ2-1; 7 bases are shared with TRBD1. The trim removed 2 bases at V and 5 bases at J, leaving 6 bases unmatched. The CDR3 is 15 residues long. Germline CDR1 is SGHTA and CDR2 is FQGTGA. The CDR3 nucleotides read TGTGCCAGCAGCTTACAGGGGGTGAGCAACAATGAGCAGTTCTTC. Translating gives CASSLQGVSNNEQFF.

The chain employs TRBV6-5 and TRBJ1-5; D not certain. The CDR3 has 15 amino acids. Trimming took 6 bases from V and 0 from J, leaving 12 bases between them. Germline V gives CDR1 MNHEY, CDR2 SVGAGI. CDR3 region: CASRGWEGSNQPQHF. DNA of the CDR3: TGTGCCAGCAGGGGGTGGGAGGGTAGCAATCAGCCCCAGCATTTT.

V and J are TRBV19 and TRBJ2-7, with TRBD1 matching 8 bases. The V gene end was trimmed by 6 bases and the J gene end by 6 bases; junction bases not matched to a gene: 13. CDR1 and CDR2 from the germline V gene are LNHDA and SQIVND (reference sequence). The CDR3 is 15 residues long. CDR3: CASRAVDRANGEQYF. The CDR3 DNA sequence: TGTGCCAGTAGGGCGGTGGACAGGGCAAATGGCGAGCAGTACTTC.

The chain joins TRBV6-5 to TRBJ1-1; the match to TRBD1 covers 9 bases. Germline CDR1 and CDR2: MNHEY and SVGAGI. J gave up 1 base and V 8 bases, and 2 bases lay outside the gene matches. The CDR3 is 13 residues long. The CDR3 is CASRTGENTEAFF. The CDR3 nucleotides are TGTGCCAGCCGGACAGGGGAGAACACTGAAGCTTTCTTT.

For this clone: The same CDR3 arises from other DNA sequences in this sample as well. The V and J genes are TRBV24-1 and TRBJ2-1, with 9 bases matching TRBD2. CDR1 and CDR2 (germline): KGHDR, SFDVKD. The V gene end was trimmed by 4 bases and the J gene end by 3 bases; junction bases not matched to a gene: 6. The CDR3 has 16 residues. CDR3 loop: CATSDPLAGIYNEQFF. CDR3 DNA sequence: TGTGCCACCAGTGACCCCCTAGCGGGGATCTACAATGAGCAGTTCTTC.

The V gene is TRBV5-1, the J gene TRBJ1-2; D ambiguous. CDR3 length equals 14 residues. Between the trimmed V and J ends, which lost 4 bases and 0 bases, there was a span of 10 bases. Germline values: CDR1 SGHRS, CDR2 YFSETQ. The CDR3 sequence is CASSIGGTNYGYTF. CDR3 sequence (DNA): TGCGCCAGCAGCATTGGAGGGACTAACTATGGCTACACCTTC.

The chain carries TRBV7-2 and TRBJ2-5; D is ambiguous. Between the trimmed V and J ends, which lost 2 bases and 2 bases, there was a span of 6 bases. Germline V gives CDR1 SGHTA, CDR2 FQGNSA. CDR3 size: 13 residues. This CDR3 is CASSLRLQETQYF. The DNA of the CDR3 is TGTGCCAGCAGCTTAAGACTTCAAGAGACCCAGTACTTC. Supplemented by reference TRBV7-2 and TRBJ2-5, the full variable domain reads GAGVSQSPSNKVTEKGKDVELRCDPISGHTALYWYRQSLGQGLEFLIYFQGNSAPDKSGLPSDRFSAERTGGSVSTLTIQRTQQEDSAVYLCASSLRLQETQYFGPGTRLLVL.

There are a few counts of this clone. The chain has TRBV2 and TRBJ2-2; maybe TRBD1 (5 bases). The CDR3 spans 15 residues. Trimming removed 7 bases from V and 0 bases from J, with 12 bases in between. Germline CDR1 SNHLY, CDR2 FYNNEI. Here the CDR3 DNA reads TGTGCCAGCAAATTAAGGACATCGAACACCGGGGAGCTGTTTTTT. This codes for CASKLRTSNTGELFF.

This clone was observed a handful of times. The CDR3 spells CASSPSQAGNTIYF. CDR3 in DNA: TGTGCCAGCAGCCCTTCCCAGGCTGGAAACACCATATATTTT. The rearrangement links TRBV7-9 to TRBJ1-3; D is uncertain. V lost 5 bases, J lost 2 bases, and 10 bases lay in between. Germline V lookup: CDR1 SEHNR, CDR2 FQNEAQ (reference sequence). The CDR3 length is 14 residues.

The J gene is TRBJ2-1, the V gene TRBV5-8; 14 bases map to TRBD2. V lost 4 bases to trimming and J lost 7 bases; unmatched junction nucleotides: 10. The CDR3 sequence is 17 residues long. The germline V gene encodes CDR1 SGHTS and CDR2 YDEGEE. DNA for the CDR3: TGTGCCAGCAGCGGCGGGACTAGCGGGGGAGGATGGAATGAGCAGTTCTTC. Its protein product is CASSGGTSGGGWNEQFF.

The chain has TRBV6-6 and TRBJ1-1; tentatively, D is TRBD1 (5 bases). CDR3 length: 14 residues. V shed 0 bases and J shed 4 bases, with 9 bases lying between them. Germline lookup yields CDR1 MNHNY and CDR2 SVGAGI (reference sequence). CDR3 sequence: CASSYSRAGTEAFF. The CDR3 DNA is TGTGCCAGCAGTTACTCCAGGGCAGGCACTGAAGCTTTCTTT.

V gene TRBV18 combines with J gene TRBJ2-7, with 8 bases aligning to TRBD2. With V trimmed by 2 bases and J by 0 bases, 0 bases remained unmatched. Germline CDR1 and CDR2: KGHSH and LQKENI. This CDR3 region has 14 residues. The CDR3 here is CASSPTSGSYEQYF. CDR3 nucleotide sequence: TGTGCCAGCTCACCAACTAGCGGCTCCTACGAGCAGTACTTC. The full variable domain, its missing parts supplied by reference TRBV18 and TRBJ2-7, is NAGVMQNPRHLVRRRGQEARLRCSPMKGHSHVYWYRQLPEEGLKFMVYLQKENIIDESGMPKERFSAEFPKEGPSILRIQQVVRGDSAAYFCASSPTSGSYEQYFGPGTRLTVT.

This chain links TRBV4-3 with TRBJ1-1; no firm D call. Trimming took 0 bases from V and 1 from J, leaving 9 bases between them. Germline loops: CDR1 LGHNA, CDR2 YSLEER. This CDR3 has 15 amino acids. This CDR3 is CASSQEAGWNTEAFF. The CDR3 coding sequence is TGCGCCAGCAGCCAAGAGGCAGGTTGGAACACTGAAGCTTTCTTT.

The chain links TRBV5-1 to TRBJ1-1; no clear D gene. Germline values: CDR1 SGHRS, CDR2 YFSETQ. Trimming took 4 bases from V and 5 from J, leaving 15 bases between them. The length of the CDR3 is 14 residues. CDR3 bases: TGCGCCAGCAGCACCCTAACCCGCGAGACTGAAGCTTTCTTT. This codes for CASSTLTRETEAFF.

In DNA form, the CDR3 reads TGTGCCAGCAGTCGTTCCGGGACAATCTCCGAGCAGTACTTC. Protein product: CASSRSGTISEQYF. The chain combines TRBV6-2 or TRBV6-3 with TRBJ2-7; weak D call: TRBD1 (6 bases). The CDR3 extends over 14 amino acids. Germline CDR1 MNHEY, CDR2 SVGEGT. With 5 bases removed from V and 6 bases from J, the gap between germline ends came to 17 bases.

V usage is TRBV21-1 and J usage is TRBJ1-3; the table calls TRBD1, which could not be checked here. TRBV21-1 is a pseudogene locus. The CDR3 runs to 18 residues. Here the CDR3 reads CASSKGGQQGYSGNTIYF. The CDR3 DNA is TGTGCCAGCAGCAAAGGAGGTCAGCAGGGATACTCTGGAAACACCATATATTTT.

The V call is TRBV20-1, the J call TRBJ2-2, with D possibly matching TRBD2 (5 bases). V was trimmed by 3 bases and J by 6 bases, leaving 5 bases between them. CDR3 length: 11 residues. Germline assignment: CDR1 DFQATT and CDR2 SNEGSKA (reference sequence). CDR3 sequence: CSARRAGELFF. The CDR3 DNA follows: TGCAGTGCTAGGAGGGCCGGGGAGCTGTTTTTT.

The rearrangement links TRBV19 to TRBJ2-5, with a tentative D call TRBD2 (6 bases). The CDR3 length is 13 residues. Germline V gene sequence: CDR1 LNHDA, CDR2 SQIVND (reference sequence). V was shortened by 8 bases and J by 3 bases, with 13 bases between the two germline ends. In nucleotides, the CDR3 is TGTGCCAGTCGCCGGGGGACCGAAGAGACCCAGTACTTC. The encoded protein is CASRRGTEETQYF.

This clone came up once. This chain connects TRBV20-1 to TRBJ2-7, with a possible D match to TRBD1 (5 bases). Between the trimmed V and J ends, which lost 3 bases and 3 bases, there was a span of 9 bases. The CDR3 is 12 amino acids. CDR1 DFQATT and CDR2 SNEGSKA come from the germline V gene (reference sequence). CDR3 sequence: CSASGDSYEQYF. As DNA, the CDR3 is TGCAGTGCTAGTGGTGACAGCTACGAGCAGTACTTC.

The genes are TRBV4-1 and TRBJ1-1; tentatively, D is TRBD1 (6 bases). Germline CDR1 and CDR2: MGHRA and YSYEKL. The ends were cut back, 10 bases at V and 0 bases at J, with 12 bases in the middle. The CDR3 is made up of 13 amino acids. Written as DNA, the CDR3 is TGCGCCACCACATGGACAGTGAACACTGAAGCTTTCTTT. Its protein product is CATTWTVNTEAFF.

This clone was picked up one time. This rearrangement joins TRBV6-2 or TRBV6-3 to TRBJ2-2; TRBD2 matches at 7 bases. The trim removed 5 bases at V and 3 bases at J, leaving 12 bases unmatched. The CDR3 is 17 residues long. Germline lookup yields CDR1 MNHEY and CDR2 SVGEGT. CDR3 nucleotide sequence: TGTGCCAGCAGTCCCCGCAGCGGGGTGCTTTACACCGGGGAGCTGTTTTTT. Its protein product is CASSPRSGVLYTGELFF.

The chain links TRBV5-6 to TRBJ2-7, with 11 bases lining up with TRBD2. Trimming cost V 3 bases and J 6 bases; bases outside gene matches: 14. Germline V lookup: CDR1 SGHDT, CDR2 YYEEEE. This CDR3 spans 17 amino acids. The CDR3 DNA follows: TGTGCCAGCAGCTCACCTAGCCCACTAGCGGGGGTCGGCGAGCAGTACTTC. The encoded protein is CASSSPSPLAGVGEQYF.

The chain links TRBV19 to TRBJ2-7, with TRBD2 identical over 14 bases. The J segment lost 3 bases and the V segment lost 7 bases, leaving 8 bases of the junction unmatched. The CDR3 is made up of 16 amino acids. Looked up from germline, CDR1 is LNHDA and CDR2 is SQIVND (reference sequence). Here the CDR3 DNA reads TGTGCCAGTACCCCCTCGGGACTAGCGGGAGTCTACGAGCAGTACTTC. Amino acid sequence: CASTPSGLAGVYEQYF. The entire variable domain, with the rest obtained from reference TRBV19 and TRBJ2-7, is as follows: DGGITQSPKYLFRKEGQNVTLSCEQNLNHDAMYWYRQDPGQGLRLIYYSQIVNDFQKGDIAEGYSVSREKKESFPLTVTSAQKNPTAFYLCASTPSGLAGVYEQYFGPGTRLTVT.

This rearrangement joins TRBV7-9 to TRBJ1-2; tentatively, D is TRBD1 (5 bases). V was shortened by 4 bases and J by 8 bases, with 17 bases between the two germline ends. CDR3 length: 14 residues. Germline CDR1 reads SEHNR; CDR2 reads FQNEAQ (reference sequence). The CDR3 region is CASSSNGGEGGYTF. The DNA for the CDR3 is TGTGCCAGCAGCTCAAACGGGGGGGAGGGCGGCTACACCTTC. Full variable domain (outside the CDR3, taken from reference TRBV7-9 and TRBJ1-2): DTGVSQNPRHKITKRGQNVTFRCDPISEHNRLYWYRQTLGQGPEFLTYFQNEAQLEKSRLLSDRFSAERPKGSFSTLEIQRTEQGDSAMYLCASSSNGGEGGYTFGSGTRLTVV.

The chain is built from TRBV30 and TRBJ2-1; 10 nucleotides line up with TRBD2. The ends lost 3 bases at V and 9 bases at J; junction bases unmatched: 14. Germline-derived CDR1 and CDR2 are GTSNPN and SVGIG (reference sequence). The CDR3 runs to 16 residues. CDR3 DNA sequence: TGTGCCTGGAGCCCGCCTCCGGTAGCGGGAGGTGGTGAGCAGTTCTTC. Translated: CAWSPPPVAGGGEQFF.

The CDR3 bases are TGTGCCAGCAGCGTAGACGCAGGGTGGGACAGTCCAACGGCTAACTATGGCTACACCTTC. Encoded protein: CASSVDAGWDSPTANYGYTF. V usage is TRBV9 and J usage is TRBJ1-2; 7 bases agree with TRBD1. Germline V gene lookup returns CDR1 SGDLS and CDR2 YYNGEE. V was pared by 0 bases and J by 0 bases, with 17 bases of the junction left unmatched. There are 20 residues in the CDR3. The variable domain in full, with the rest retrieved from reference TRBV9 and TRBJ1-2, is DSGVTQTPKHLITATGQRVTLRCSPRSGDLSVYWYQQSLDQGLQFLIQYYNGEERAKGNILERFSAQQFPDLHSELNLSSLELGDSALYFCASSVDAGWDSPTANYGYTFGSGTRLTVV.

V is TRBV30 and J is TRBJ2-7; 15 nucleotides line up with TRBD2. Germline V gene data show CDR1 as GTSNPN and CDR2 as SVGIG (reference sequence). CDR3 length: 16 amino acids. Trimming at V came to 6 bases and at J to 4 bases, leaving 10 bases not matched to a gene. Written as DNA, the CDR3 is TGTGCCTGCAGGACTAGCGGGGGGGCCGGTTGGTACGAGCAGTACTTC. As protein: CACRTSGGAGWYEQYF.

The V and J genes are TRBV19 and TRBJ2-7; 9 positions agree with TRBD1. This CDR3 is built from 17 residues. The V gene end was trimmed by 7 bases and the J gene end by 3 bases; junction bases not matched to a gene: 16. CDR1 is LNHDA, CDR2 SQIVND, per germline (reference sequence). CDR3 DNA: TGTGCCAGTAAGGGCCGGACAGGGGCGGTAGACTTCTACGAGCAGTACTTC. This codes for CASKGRTGAVDFYEQYF. The variable domain in full, with the rest retrieved from reference TRBV19 and TRBJ2-7, is DGGITQSPKYLFRKEGQNVTLSCEQNLNHDAMYWYRQDPGQGLRLIYYSQIVNDFQKGDIAEGYSVSREKKESFPLTVTSAQKNPTAFYLCASKGRTGAVDFYEQYFGPGTRLTVT.

This clone has more than one count but fewer than ten. The chain recombines TRBV16 with TRBJ2-3; TRBD1 matches 8 bases. Germline V gene sequence: CDR1 KGHSY, CDR2 FQNENV. CDR3 length equals 14 residues. V gave up 3 bases and J gave up 5 bases; unmatched junction bases: 4. DNA of the CDR3: TGTGCCAGCAGCCAGCAGGGGGCCGGAGATACGCAGTATTTT. It translates to CASSQQGAGDTQYF.